Below, 4 T cell receptor beta chains from the same sample are listed, as sequenced in a study of early T cells in non-severe SARS-CoV-2 infection. MiXCR was run by TCRdb on the 5' RACE reads, yielding one entry per CDR3 protein. The data contain around 76,000 distinct CDR3 sequences, approximately 15% of them singletons. The starting material was whole blood, obtained at baseline. The receptors here all came from an adult who was a healthcare worker with PCR-confirmed SARS-CoV-2 infection or an uninfected control (not recorded which).

In its sample, this clonotype was seen many times. J is TRBJ2-3 and V is TRBV24-1, with 7 bases that match TRBD1. Germline CDR1 and CDR2: KGHDR and SFDVKD. This CDR3 comprises 13 residues. V trimming: 9 bases; J trimming: 3 bases; junction bases outside the gene matches: 5. CDR3 DNA sequence: TGTGCCACCGGCAGACAGGGAACAGATACGCAGTATTTT. Translated, it gives CATGRQGTDTQYF.

This clonotype was seen many times. V gene TRBV12-3 or TRBV12-4 combines with J gene TRBJ2-1; 14 bases agree with TRBD2. The CDR3 loop spans 15 amino acids. V gave up 6 bases and J gave up 7 bases; unmatched junction bases: 5. The CDR3 spells CASSPWTSGRNEQFF. The CDR3 nucleotides read TGTGCCAGCAGCCCTTGGACTAGCGGGAGGAATGAGCAGTTCTTC.

This clonotype was seen more than once but under ten times. This chain connects TRBV12-3 or TRBV12-4 to TRBJ1-4; 9 bases map to TRBD1. This CDR3 has 19 residues. V shed 7 bases and J 8 bases; nucleotides not matched to a gene: 23. CDR3 sequence: CASTPSGQGRLQLGEKLFF. The CDR3 DNA sequence: TGTGCCAGCACCCCAAGTGGACAGGGGAGGCTACAACTGGGGGAAAAACTGTTTTTT.

This clonotype was counted many times. The rearrangement links TRBV28 to TRBJ2-6, with D uncertain. The CDR3 length is 15 residues. Trimming removed 5 bases from V and 2 bases from J, with 10 bases in between. From germline, CDR1 is MDHEN and CDR2 SYDVKM. CDR3 coding DNA: TGTGCCAGCAGTGTTCCTTTAGCTGGGGCCAACGTCCTGACTTTC. Protein: CASSVPLAGANVLTF.